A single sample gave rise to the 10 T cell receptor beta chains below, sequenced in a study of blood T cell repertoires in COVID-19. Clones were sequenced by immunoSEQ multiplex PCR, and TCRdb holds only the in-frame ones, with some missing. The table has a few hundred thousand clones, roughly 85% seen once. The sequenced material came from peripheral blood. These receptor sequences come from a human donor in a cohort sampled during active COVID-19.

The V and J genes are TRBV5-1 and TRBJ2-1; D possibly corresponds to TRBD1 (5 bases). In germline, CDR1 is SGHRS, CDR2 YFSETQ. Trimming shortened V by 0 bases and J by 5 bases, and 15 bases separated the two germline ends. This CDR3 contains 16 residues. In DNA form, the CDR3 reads TGCGCCAGCAGCTTGGAAAAGCAGGTGGGGCACAATGAGCAGTTCTTC. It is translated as CASSLEKQVGHNEQFF. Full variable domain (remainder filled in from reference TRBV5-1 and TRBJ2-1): KAGVTQTPRYLIKTRGQQVTLSCSPISGHRSVSWYQQTPGQGLQFLFEYFSETQRNKGNFPGRFSGRQFSNSRSEMNVSTLELGDSALYLCASSLEKQVGHNEQFFGPGTRLTVL.

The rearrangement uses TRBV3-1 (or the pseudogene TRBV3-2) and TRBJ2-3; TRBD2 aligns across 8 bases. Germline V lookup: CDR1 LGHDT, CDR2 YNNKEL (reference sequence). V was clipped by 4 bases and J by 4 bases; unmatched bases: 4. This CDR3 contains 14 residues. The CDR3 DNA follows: TGTGCCAGCAGCCCGGGGGGGGAAGCAGATACGCAGTATTTT. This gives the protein CASSPGGEADTQYF.

The CDR3: CSVVPGGKNIQYF. The CDR3 coding sequence is TGCAGCGTTGTTCCGGGGGGCAAAAACATTCAGTACTTC. This chain links TRBV29-1 with TRBJ2-4; TRBD2 matches 7 bases. The CDR3 spans 13 residues. The V and J ends lost 4 bases and 3 bases, in that order; junction bases with no gene match: 3. Looked up from germline, CDR1 is SQVTM and CDR2 is ANQGSEA.

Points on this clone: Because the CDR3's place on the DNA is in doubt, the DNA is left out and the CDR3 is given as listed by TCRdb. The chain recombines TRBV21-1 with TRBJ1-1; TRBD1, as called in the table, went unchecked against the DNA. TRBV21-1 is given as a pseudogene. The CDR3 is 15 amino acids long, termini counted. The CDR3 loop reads CASKSVGQGSTEAFF.

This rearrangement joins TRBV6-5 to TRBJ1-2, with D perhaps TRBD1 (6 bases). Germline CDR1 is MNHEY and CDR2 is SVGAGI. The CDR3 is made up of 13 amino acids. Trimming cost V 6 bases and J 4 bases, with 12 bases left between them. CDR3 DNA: TGTGCCAGCAGCAAGACAGGTGCCTATGGCTACACCTTC. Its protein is CASSKTGAYGYTF.

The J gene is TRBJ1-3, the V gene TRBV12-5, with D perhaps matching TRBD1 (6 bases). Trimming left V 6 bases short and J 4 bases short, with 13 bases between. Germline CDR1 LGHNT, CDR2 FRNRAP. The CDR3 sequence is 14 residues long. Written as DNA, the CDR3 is TGTGCTAGTGGCCCCCCAGGGGTAGGAAACACCATATATTTT. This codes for CASGPPGVGNTIYF. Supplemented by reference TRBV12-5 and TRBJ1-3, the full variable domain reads DARVTQTPRHKVTEMGQEVTMRCQPILGHNTVFWYRQTMMQGLELLAYFRNRAPLDDSGMPKDRFSAEMPDATLATLKIQPSEPRDSAVYFCASGPPGVGNTIYFGEGSWLTVV.

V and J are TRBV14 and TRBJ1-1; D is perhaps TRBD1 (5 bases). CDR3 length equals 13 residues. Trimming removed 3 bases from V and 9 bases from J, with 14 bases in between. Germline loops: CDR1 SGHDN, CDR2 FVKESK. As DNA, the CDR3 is TGTGCCAGCAGCCAGGCGGGGCAGAATAAAGCTTTCTTT. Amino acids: CASSQAGQNKAFF.

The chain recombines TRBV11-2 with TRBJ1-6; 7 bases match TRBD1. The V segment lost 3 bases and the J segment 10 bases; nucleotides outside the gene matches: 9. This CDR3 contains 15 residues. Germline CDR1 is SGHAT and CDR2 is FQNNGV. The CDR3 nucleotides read TGTGCCAGCAGCTTCGCAGGGGGTTCGTACTCACCCCTCCACTTT. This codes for CASSFAGGSYSPLHF.

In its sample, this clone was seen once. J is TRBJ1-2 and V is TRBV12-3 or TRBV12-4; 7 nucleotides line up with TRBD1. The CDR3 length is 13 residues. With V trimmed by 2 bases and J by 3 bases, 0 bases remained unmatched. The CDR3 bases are TGTGCCAGCAGTTTACAGGGGGACTATGGCTACACCTTC. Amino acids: CASSLQGDYGYTF.

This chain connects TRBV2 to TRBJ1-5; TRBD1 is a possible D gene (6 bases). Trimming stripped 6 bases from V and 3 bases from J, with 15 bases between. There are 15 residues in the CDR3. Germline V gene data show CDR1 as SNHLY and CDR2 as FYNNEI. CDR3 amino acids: CASRVGTSFNQPQHF. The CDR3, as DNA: TGTGCCAGCAGGGTCGGGACATCATTCAATCAGCCCCAGCATTTT.